This TCR beta chain was found in a study of shared clonotypes between healthy human individuals. Whole-study context: The plates for each donor numbered three CD4 naive, three CD4 memory, two CD8 naive and one CD8 memory.

The CDR3 spans 15 residues. V shed 6 bases and J 6 bases; nucleotides not matched to a gene: 10. Germline values: CDR1 MNHNY, CDR2 SVGAGI (reference sequence). Approximately 210 ng DNA, approximately 30,000 T cell genomes, went into each sorted-subset replicate PCR. Assay: immunoSEQ multiplex PCR; the TCRdb copy retains only in-frame clones and omits some. The sample lists roughly 380,000 clones; about 96% were seen once. The sequence came from a man in his thirties or forties in good health. The chain couples TRBV6-6 to TRBJ2-1, with 8 bases lining up with TRBD2. The sequenced material came from memory CD8+ T cells sorted from blood. Specified subset: CD45RO+ cells pooled with CCR7-negative TemRA cells. The CDR3 here is CASSPPYREGNEQFF. For the CDR3, the DNA is TGTGCCAGCAGCCCACCCTATCGGGAGGGCAATGAGCAGTTCTTC.